The sequence of this T cell receptor (beta chain) was determined in a study of PD-1 blockade in mismatch repair-deficient tumors. CDR1 is MDHEN and CDR2 is SYDVKM in the germline V gene. The CDR3 spans 15 residues. The ends lost 4 bases at V and 7 bases at J; junction bases unmatched: 5. Time point described: roughly 9-day in vitro stimulation with candidate neoantigen peptide 2. Cells were stimulated roughly 10 days with each of more than 5 ELISpot-reactive neoantigens. On this clone: The antigen is not known.

The method was immunoSEQ multiplex PCR; TCRdb's version includes in-frame clones alone and lacks a portion of them. Of about 9,800 clones listed, about 90% are singletons. The clonotype comes from an adult with mismatch repair-deficient cancer. The material was cells cultured in vitro, obtained from a patient treated with pembrolizumab. The J gene is TRBJ1-4, the V gene TRBV28, with 11 bases identical to TRBD1. The CDR3 nucleotides are TGTGCCAGCAGTTCGCGGACAGGGGGCACTGAAAAACTGTTTTTT. It encodes CASSSRTGGTEKLFF. Drawing the rest from reference TRBV28 and TRBJ1-4, the complete variable domain is DVKVTQSSRYLVKRTGEKVFLECVQDMDHENMFWYRQDPGLGLRLIYFSYDVKMKEKGDIPEGYSVSREKKERFSLILESASTNQTSMYLCASSSRTGGTEKLFFGSGTQLSVL.